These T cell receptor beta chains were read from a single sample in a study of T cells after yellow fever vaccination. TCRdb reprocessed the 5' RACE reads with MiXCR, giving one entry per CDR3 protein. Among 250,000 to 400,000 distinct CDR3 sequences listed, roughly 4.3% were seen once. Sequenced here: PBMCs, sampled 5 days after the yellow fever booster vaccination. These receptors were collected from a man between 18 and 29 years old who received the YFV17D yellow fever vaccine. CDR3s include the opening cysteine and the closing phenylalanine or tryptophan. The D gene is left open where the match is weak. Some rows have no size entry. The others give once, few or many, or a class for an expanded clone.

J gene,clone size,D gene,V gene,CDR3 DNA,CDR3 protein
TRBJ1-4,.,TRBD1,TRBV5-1,TGCGCCAGCAGCTTGACAGGGGGCGAGGAAAAACTGTTTTTT,CASSLTGGEEKLFF
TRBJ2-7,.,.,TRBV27,TGTGCCAGCAGTTTATACGCCCTAGCTGGGAACGAGCAGTACTTC,CASSLYALAGNEQYF
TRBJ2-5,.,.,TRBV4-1,TGCGCCAGCAGCCAAGACGGCCAGGGAAGGGTGGAGACCCAGTACTTC,CASSQDGQGRVETQYF
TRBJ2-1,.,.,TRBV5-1,TGCGCCAGCAGCTTGACGTGGGAACCGCTTCTGGGATACAATGAGCAGTTCTTC,CASSLTWEPLLGYNEQFF
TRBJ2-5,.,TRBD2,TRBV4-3,TGCGCCAGCAGCGTTAGCGGGGGGGCCGGAGAGACCCAGTACTTC,CASSVSGGAGETQYF
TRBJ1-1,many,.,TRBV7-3,TGTGCCAGCAGCCGAACTCAGGGTAACACTGAAGCTTTCTTT,CASSRTQGNTEAFF
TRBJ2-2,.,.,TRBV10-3,TGTGCCACCAAATTGGACAGAGCGAACACCGGGGAGCTGTTTTTT,CATKLDRANTGELFF
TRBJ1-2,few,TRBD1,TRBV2,TGTGCCAGCAGTGAAACAGGGGGGACCTATGGCTACACCTTC,CASSETGGTYGYTF
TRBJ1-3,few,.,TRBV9,TGTGCCAGCAGCGCCGACAGGACAACTGGAAACACCATATATTTT,CASSADRTTGNTIYF
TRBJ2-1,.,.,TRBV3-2,TGTGCCAGCAGCCGCCCGGGACAGGGCCCCGGTGAGCAGTTCTTC,CASSRPGQGPGEQFF
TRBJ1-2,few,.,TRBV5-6,TGTGCCAGCAGCTTGACTACTGGGGTTGCGAACTATGGCTACACCTTC,CASSLTTGVANYGYTF
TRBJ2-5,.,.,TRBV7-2,TGTGCCAGCATCCAGGGGGGGACGTACCAAGAGACCCAGTACTTC,CASIQGGTYQETQYF
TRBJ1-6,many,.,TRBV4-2,TGTGCCAGCAGCCAAGGGTATAATTCACCCCTCCACTTT,CASSQGYNSPLHF
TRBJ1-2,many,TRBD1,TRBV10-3,TGTGCCATCAGTGAAGGGGGCAGCTATGGCTACACCTTC,CAISEGGSYGYTF
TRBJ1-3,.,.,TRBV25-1,TGTGCCAGCAGCAGCCCAGGGGCGTCTGGAAACACCATATATTTT,CASSSPGASGNTIYF
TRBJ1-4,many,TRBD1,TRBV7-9,TGTGCCAGCAGCCCGACACAGGGGGGATTTGAAAAACTGTTTTTT,CASSPTQGGFEKLFF
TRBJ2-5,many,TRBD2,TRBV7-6,TGTGCCAGCAGATGGGATTCGGGGGGGCAAGAGACCCAGTACTTC,CASRWDSGGQETQYF
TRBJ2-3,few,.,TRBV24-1,TGTGCCACTGGCAGAACTCGGGAACATACGCAGTATTTT,CATGRTREHTQYF
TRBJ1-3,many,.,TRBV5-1,TGCGCCAGCAGCGGCACAGCTGGAAACACCATATATTTT,CASSGTAGNTIYF
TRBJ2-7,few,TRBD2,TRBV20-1,TGCAGTGCTTCTCTAGCGGAGGACTACGAGCAGTACTTC,CSASLAEDYEQYF
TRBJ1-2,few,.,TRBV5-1,TGCGCCAAAATTAAGGGCAGGGATCCCCTTCGAACCTATGGCTACACCTTC,CAKIKGRDPLRTYGYTF
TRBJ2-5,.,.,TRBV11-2,TGTGCCAGCGCTGATTTGTCGGACTTTCGGCCGGAGACCCAGTACTTC,CASADLSDFRPETQYF
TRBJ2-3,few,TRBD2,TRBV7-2,TGTGCCAGCAGCTTCGCTGGGACTAGCGGGGCAAATACGCAGTATTTT,CASSFAGTSGANTQYF
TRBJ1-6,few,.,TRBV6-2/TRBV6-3,TGTGCCAGCCAGAAGAGGGGGATTAATTCACCCCTCCACTTT,CASQKRGINSPLHF
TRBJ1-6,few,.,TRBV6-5,TGTGCCAGCACGGAGGGATCTAATTCACCCCTCCACTTT,CASTEGSNSPLHF
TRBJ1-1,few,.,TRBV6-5,TGTGCCAGCAGTTGGGCAGGGAACACTGAAGCTTTCTTT,CASSWAGNTEAFF
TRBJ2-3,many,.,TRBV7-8,TGTGCCAGCAGCCCGAAGGAGGGCGGAACGTACACAGATACGCAGTATTTT,CASSPKEGGTYTDTQYF
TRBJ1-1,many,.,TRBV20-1,TGCAGTGCCCCTTTACAGGGATCGGACACTGAAGCTTTCTTT,CSAPLQGSDTEAFF
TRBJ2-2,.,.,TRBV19,TGTGCCAGTGAGGAGGACGGGGATCCCGGGGAGCTGTTTTTT,CASEEDGDPGELFF
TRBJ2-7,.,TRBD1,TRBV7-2,TGTGCCAGCAGCTTAGTAGTGGGGGGGACAGGGGAAATTCACGAGCAGTACTTC,CASSLVVGGTGEIHEQYF
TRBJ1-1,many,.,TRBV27,TGTGCCAGCAGTATACCAGGGGAGGTGAACACTGAAGCTTTCTTT,CASSIPGEVNTEAFF
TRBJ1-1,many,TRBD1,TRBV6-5,TGTGCCAGCACCAAGACAGGGCGGAACACTGAAGCTTTCTTT,CASTKTGRNTEAFF
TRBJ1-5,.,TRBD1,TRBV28,TGTGCCAGCATCTTAAGACTACAGGGGTGGCAGCCCCAGCATTTT,CASILRLQGWQPQHF
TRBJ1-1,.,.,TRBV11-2,TGTGCCAGCAGCCCCAGCGACTATAACACTGAAGCTTTCTTT,CASSPSDYNTEAFF
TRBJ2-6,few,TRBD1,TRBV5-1,TGCGCCAGCAGCAGGGGACAGGGAAACTCTGGGGCCAACGTCCTGACTTTC,CASSRGQGNSGANVLTF
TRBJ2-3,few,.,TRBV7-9,TGTGCCAGCAGCCCGTCCGAGGTGGGGGCCAACACAGATACGCAGTATTTT,CASSPSEVGANTDTQYF
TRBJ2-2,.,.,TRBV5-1,TGCGCCAGCAGCTTGACGCAAGTGACGGACGACTGGGCCGGGGAGCTGTTTTTT,CASSLTQVTDDWAGELFF
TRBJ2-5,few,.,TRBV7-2,TGTGCCAGCAGCTCACAGGGTGGGGGCGCCGAGACCCAGTACTTC,CASSSQGGGAETQYF
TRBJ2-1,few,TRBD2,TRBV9,TGTGCCAGCAGCGTAGGGAGGTCGGGAGGCCCTTCCTACAATGAGCAGTTCTTC,CASSVGRSGGPSYNEQFF